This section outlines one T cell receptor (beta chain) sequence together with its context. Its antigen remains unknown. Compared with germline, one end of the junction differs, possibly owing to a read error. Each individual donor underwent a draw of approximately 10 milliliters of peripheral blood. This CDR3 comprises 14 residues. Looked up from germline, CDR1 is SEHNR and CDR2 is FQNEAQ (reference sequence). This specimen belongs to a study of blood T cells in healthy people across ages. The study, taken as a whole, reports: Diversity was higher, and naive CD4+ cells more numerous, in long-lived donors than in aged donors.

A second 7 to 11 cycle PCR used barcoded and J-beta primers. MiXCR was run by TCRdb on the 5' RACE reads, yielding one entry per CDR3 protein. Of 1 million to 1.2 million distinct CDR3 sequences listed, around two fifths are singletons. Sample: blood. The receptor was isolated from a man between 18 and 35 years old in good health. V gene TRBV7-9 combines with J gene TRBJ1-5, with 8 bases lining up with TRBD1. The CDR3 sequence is CANSLMTGDQPQHF. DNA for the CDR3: TGTGCCAACAGCTTAATGACAGGGGACCAGCCCCAGCATTTT. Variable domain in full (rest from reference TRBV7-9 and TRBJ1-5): DTGVSQNPRHKITKRGQNVTFRCDPISEHNRLYWYRQTLGQGPEFLTYFQNEAQLEKSRLLSDRFSAERPKGSFSTLEIQRTEQGDSAMYLCANSLMTGDQPQHFGDGTRLSIL.